This TCR beta chain was observed in a study of control samples from healthy donors and cancer patients. Sequencing was performed with immunoSEQ multiplex PCR; in TCRdb, only in-frame clones are kept and a portion is missing. The data contain about 130,000 clones, roughly 90% of them singletons. The CDR3 runs 15 residues. In germline, CDR1 is SEHNR, CDR2 FQNEAQ (reference sequence). V lost 5 bases and J lost 5, with 16 bases in between. The clonotype comes from a man between 18 and 35 years old in good health. Sample: blood. The chain has TRBV7-9 and TRBJ1-5, with D possibly matching TRBD1 (5 bases). The CDR3 protein is CASSPGSGTHQPQHF. For the CDR3, the DNA is TGTGCCAGCAGCCCAGGATCCGGGACCCATCAGCCCCAGCATTTT.